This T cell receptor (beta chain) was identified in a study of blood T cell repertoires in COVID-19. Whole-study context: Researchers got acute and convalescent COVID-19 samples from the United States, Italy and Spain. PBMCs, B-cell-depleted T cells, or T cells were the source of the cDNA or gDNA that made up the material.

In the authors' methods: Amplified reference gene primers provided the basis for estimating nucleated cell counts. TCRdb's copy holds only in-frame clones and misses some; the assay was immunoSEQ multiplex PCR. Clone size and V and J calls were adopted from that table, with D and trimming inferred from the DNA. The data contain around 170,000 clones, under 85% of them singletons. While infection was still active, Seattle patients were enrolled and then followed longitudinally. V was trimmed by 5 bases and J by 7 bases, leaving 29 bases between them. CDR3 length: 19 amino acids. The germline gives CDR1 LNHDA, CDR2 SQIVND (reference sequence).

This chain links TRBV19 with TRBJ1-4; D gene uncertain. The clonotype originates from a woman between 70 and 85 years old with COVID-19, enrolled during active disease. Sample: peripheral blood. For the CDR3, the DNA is TGTGCCAGTAGTCCAACGGGGATAACCTGGATTGGAGATAGTGAAAAACTGTTTTTT. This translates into CASSPTGITWIGDSEKLFF.